This entry is about one TCR beta chain. What it binds is not known. The data were taken from a study of T cell responses to AZD1222 COVID-19 vaccine. Background on the study: Second-dose recipients at about 4 or about 12 weeks were treated as one pooled group. Study results and caveats: Sampling captured repertoires only after the peak T cell response. There were mostly white British donors and more females than males, and clonal diversity was possibly underestimated. Targets within unmutated variant regions were reportedly found for nearly half of spike-specific TCRs.

The data were produced by immunoSEQ multiplex PCR, yet TCRdb's version contains in-frame clones alone and is incomplete. The sample lists around 120,000 clones; about 90% were seen once. The CDR3 runs to 14 residues. Germline V gene sequence: CDR1 MDHEN, CDR2 SYDVKM. Trimming took off 4 bases at V and 5 bases at J, with 15 bases between the two ends. The clonotype comes from an adult in good health. The V gene is TRBV28, the J gene TRBJ2-7, with a weak D call TRBD2 (6 bases). This specimen consisted of peripheral blood, obtained on day 0 of AZD1222 vaccination. The CDR3 sequence: CASSWTGGSNEQYF. The CDR3 nucleotides are TGTGCCAGCAGTTGGACCGGGGGAAGCAACGAGCAGTACTTC. Looking up the rest from reference TRBV28 and TRBJ2-7 gives the full variable domain: DVKVTQSSRYLVKRTGEKVFLECVQDMDHENMFWYRQDPGLGLRLIYFSYDVKMKEKGDIPEGYSVSREKKERFSLILESASTNQTSMYLCASSWTGGSNEQYFGPGTRLTVT.